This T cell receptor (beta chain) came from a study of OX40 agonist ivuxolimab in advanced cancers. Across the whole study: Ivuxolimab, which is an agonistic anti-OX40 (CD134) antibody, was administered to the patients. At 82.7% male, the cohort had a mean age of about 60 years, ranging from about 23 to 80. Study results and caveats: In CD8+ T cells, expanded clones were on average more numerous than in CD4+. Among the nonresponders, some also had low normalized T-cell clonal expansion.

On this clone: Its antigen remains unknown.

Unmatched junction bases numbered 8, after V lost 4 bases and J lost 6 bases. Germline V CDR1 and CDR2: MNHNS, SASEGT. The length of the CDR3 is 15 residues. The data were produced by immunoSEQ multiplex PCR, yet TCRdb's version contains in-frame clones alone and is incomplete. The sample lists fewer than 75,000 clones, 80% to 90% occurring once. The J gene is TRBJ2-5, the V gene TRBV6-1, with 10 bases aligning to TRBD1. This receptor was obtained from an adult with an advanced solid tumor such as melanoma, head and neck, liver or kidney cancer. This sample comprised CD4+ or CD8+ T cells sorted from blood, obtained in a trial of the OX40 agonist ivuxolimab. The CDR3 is CASSVQDRGEQTQYF. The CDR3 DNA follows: TGTGCCAGCAGTGTCCAGGACAGGGGGGAACAGACCCAGTACTTC.